These 17 T cell receptor beta chains came from one sample sequenced in a study of OX40 agonist ivuxolimab in advanced cancers. Libraries were prepared by immunoSEQ multiplex PCR; TCRdb keeps only in-frame clonotypes and omits some of them. The data contain around 71,000 clones, roughly three quarters of them seen just once; the ten biggest clones take up approximately 5.3%. Specimen: CD4+ or CD8+ T cells sorted from blood, collected in a trial of the OX40 agonist ivuxolimab. Receptors originate from an adult with an advanced solid tumor such as melanoma, head and neck, liver or kidney cancer.

The chain couples TRBV11-2 to TRBJ2-7; D might be TRBD1 (6 bases). This CDR3 is 13 amino acids long. Between the trimmed V and J ends, which lost 0 bases and 6 bases, there was a span of 9 bases. Germline values: CDR1 SGHAT, CDR2 FQNNGV. The CDR3 protein is CASSLEWGREQYF. The CDR3 coding sequence is TGTGCCAGCAGCTTAGAGTGGGGGCGCGAGCAGTACTTC.

The chain couples TRBV7-2 to TRBJ2-5; D perhaps matches TRBD1 (5 bases). Trimming shortened V by 5 bases and J by 1 base, and 11 bases separated the two germline ends. CDR3 size: 14 residues. Germline values: CDR1 SGHTA, CDR2 FQGNSA. The CDR3 DNA follows: TGTGCCAGCAGCCCCTTCGACAGCCAAGAGACCCAGTACTTC. Translation gives CASSPFDSQETQYF.

The V gene is TRBV5-6, the J gene TRBJ2-5, with D possibly TRBD2 on 5 matching bases. V was cut by 3 bases and J by 2 bases, with 14 bases left in between. CDR3 length equals 15 residues. The V gene's germline CDR1 is SGHDT and CDR2 YYEEEE. As DNA, the CDR3 is TGTGCCAGCAGCTGGGATGAGGGCGGACAAGAGACCCAGTACTTC. Protein: CASSWDEGGQETQYF.

The gene calls are TRBV7-3 and TRBJ2-1; D tentatively fits TRBD1 or TRBD2 (6 bases each). CDR3 size: 13 residues. CDR1 is SGHTA and CDR2 is FQGTGA in the germline V gene. Trimming shortened V by 4 bases and J by 7 bases, and 11 bases separated the two germline ends. CDR3 loop: CASSSQGRNEQFF. The CDR3 coding sequence is TGTGCCAGCAGCTCGCAGGGGAGGAATGAGCAGTTCTTC.

This clone was seen more than once but under ten times. The genes are TRBV6-5 and TRBJ1-1; D call uncertain. Germline V lookup: CDR1 MNHEY, CDR2 SVGAGI. The length of the CDR3 is 14 residues. V dropped 6 bases and J dropped 0 bases, with 11 bases sitting between them. CDR3 residues: CASSDVSLNTEAFF. In nucleotides, the CDR3 is TGTGCCAGCAGCGACGTATCCCTGAACACTGAAGCTTTCTTT.

The chain has TRBV7-2 and TRBJ2-1; weak D call: TRBD1 (6 bases). CDR1 and CDR2 (germline): SGHTA, FQGNSA. The ends were cut back, 5 bases at V and 5 bases at J, with 28 bases in the middle. There are 19 residues in the CDR3. CDR3 DNA sequence: TGTGCCAGCAGCCAAGCCTCGACAGGCCTGTTGGTGAGAAACAATGAGCAGTTCTTC. It yields the protein CASSQASTGLLVRNNEQFF.

This chain links TRBV10-3 with TRBJ2-5, with D unresolved. The germline V gene has CDR1 ENHRY and CDR2 SYGVKD. The length of the CDR3 is 15 residues. Trimming shortened V by 0 bases and J by 0 bases, and 8 bases separated the two germline ends. The DNA of the CDR3 is TGTGCCATCAGTGAGTCGGAGTGGTACCAAGAGACCCAGTACTTC. Translating gives CAISESEWYQETQYF.

This sequence joins TRBV5-1 and TRBJ2-7; TRBD2 matches 12 bases. This CDR3 is built from 15 residues. J gave up 6 bases and V 4 bases, and 8 bases lay outside the gene matches. The germline gives CDR1 SGHRS, CDR2 YFSETQ. The DNA of the CDR3 is TGCGCCAGCAGCACGACTAGCGGGAGTGTCAGCGAGCAGTACTTC. Translating it yields CASSTTSGSVSEQYF.

V is TRBV4-1 and J is TRBJ2-7; D might be TRBD2 (5 bases). Germline loops: CDR1 MGHRA, CDR2 YSYEKL. The CDR3 has 15 residues. V lost 4 bases, J lost 5 bases, and 18 bases lay in between. CDR3 coding DNA: TGCGCCAGCAGCCGGAATGGTGGGTACGGGGACGAGCAGTACTTC. It encodes CASSRNGGYGDEQYF.

The rearrangement uses TRBV7-9 and TRBJ1-2; D is ambiguous. CDR3 length equals 11 residues. The V gene's germline CDR1 is SEHNR and CDR2 FQNEAQ (reference sequence). V was clipped by 5 bases and J by 12 bases, with 13 bases between them. The CDR3 DNA follows: TGTGCCAGCAGCCGGACGGTCGGGAACACCTTC. Protein product: CASSRTVGNTF.

This chain links TRBV5-1 with TRBJ2-2, with D possibly matching TRBD1 (6 bases). CDR1 and CDR2 from the germline V gene are SGHRS and YFSETQ. The ends were cut back, 1 base at V and 5 bases at J, with 12 bases in the middle. The CDR3 runs 15 residues. CDR3: CASSLWAGETGELFF. The CDR3 DNA follows: TGCGCCAGCAGCTTGTGGGCAGGGGAAACCGGGGAGCTGTTTTTT.

This clone was seen a handful of times. The rearrangement links TRBV13 to TRBJ2-7, with TRBD2 matching over 11 bases. The CDR3 loop spans 16 amino acids. CDR1 PRHDT and CDR2 FYEKMQ come from the germline V gene (reference sequence). V gave up 5 bases and J gave up 0 bases; unmatched junction bases: 6. The CDR3 sequence is CASSPLLAGGSYEQYF. In DNA form, the CDR3 reads TGTGCCAGCAGCCCCCTCCTAGCGGGAGGCTCCTACGAGCAGTACTTC.

Comment on this clone: Sequence at one end of the junction differs from germline and may be a read error. The gene calls are TRBV7-9 and TRBJ2-7; 8 nucleotides line up with TRBD1. This CDR3 region has 12 residues. CDR1 and CDR2 (germline): SEHNR, FQNEAQ (reference sequence). The CDR3 sequence: CASTSSGGPLTF. The CDR3 DNA is TGTGCCAGCACCTCTTCAGGGGGCCCCCTTACCTTC. Full variable domain (rest looked up from reference TRBV7-9 and TRBJ2-7): DTGVSQNPRHKITKRGQNVTFRCDPISEHNRLYWYRQTLGQGPEFLTYFQNEAQLEKSRLLSDRFSAERPKGSFSTLEIQRTEQGDSAMYLCASTSSGGPLTFGPGTRLTVT.

The V call is TRBV19, the J call TRBJ1-1, with D perhaps matching TRBD1 (5 bases). V was clipped by 3 bases and J by 4 bases, with 12 bases between them. The CDR3 covers 14 residues. The V gene's germline CDR1 is LNHDA and CDR2 SQIVND (reference sequence). The CDR3 DNA sequence: TGTGCCAGTAGTATTGGGGGTTCTGGCACTGAAGCTTTCTTT. Translated, it gives CASSIGGSGTEAFF.

The rearrangement joins TRBV5-6 to TRBJ2-1; the match to TRBD2 covers 8 bases. From germline, CDR1 is SGHDT and CDR2 YYEEEE. The CDR3 totals 14 residues. Trimming cost V 2 bases and J 6 bases; bases outside gene matches: 4. The CDR3 DNA follows: TGTGCCAGCAGCTTTGGCCTAGCGGGCAATGAGCAGTTCTTC. It codes for CASSFGLAGNEQFF.

The CDR3 loop is CASSLWESVYTQYF. CDR3 DNA: TGTGCCAGCAGCTTATGGGAATCCGTGTATACGCAGTATTTT. V and J are TRBV11-2 and TRBJ2-3; D is unclear. V was pared by 2 bases and J by 7 bases, with 13 bases between. Per germline, CDR1 SGHAT and CDR2 FQNNGV. The CDR3 is 14 residues long. Drawing the rest from reference TRBV11-2 and TRBJ2-3, the complete variable domain is EAGVAQSPRYKIIEKRQSVAFWCNPISGHATLYWYQQILGQGPKLLIQFQNNGVVDDSQLPKDRFSAERLKGVDSTLKIQPAKLEDSAVYLCASSLWESVYTQYFGPGTRLTVL.

V and J are TRBV19 and TRBJ1-4; 9 bases are a match to TRBD1. The CDR3 is 16 residues long. V was clipped by 5 bases and J by 11 bases; unmatched bases: 15. CDR1 is LNHDA and CDR2 is SQIVND in the germline V gene (reference sequence). CDR3 amino acids: CASSLDTGTGRRKLFF. The DNA of the CDR3 is TGTGCCAGTAGTCTCGACACCGGGACAGGGAGACGGAAACTGTTTTTT.